One sample yielded the 21 T cell receptor beta chains listed below, sequenced in a study of blood T cell repertoires in COVID-19. The method was immunoSEQ multiplex PCR; TCRdb's version includes in-frame clones alone and lacks a portion of them. The table lists 280,000 or so clones, less than 90% of them singletons. Sequencing was carried out using peripheral blood. These TCRs come from a human donor in a cohort sampled during active COVID-19.

The chain links TRBV6-6 to TRBJ1-3; tentative D call: TRBD1 (6 bases). The CDR3 is 15 amino acids. The V gene's germline CDR1 is MNHNY and CDR2 SVGAGI (reference sequence). Trimming took 5 bases from V and 4 from J, leaving 15 bases between them. CDR3 region: CASSKDPGVGNTIYF. The CDR3, as DNA: TGTGCCAGCAGTAAAGACCCAGGGGTAGGAAACACCATATATTTT.

The chain carries TRBV10-3 and TRBJ2-5; no reliable D call. The germline V gene has CDR1 ENHRY and CDR2 SYGVKD. The CDR3 runs 13 residues. Trimming stripped 0 bases from V and 4 bases from J, with 6 bases between. The chain's CDR3 is CAISESIGETQYF. DNA for the CDR3: TGTGCCATCAGTGAGTCAATCGGAGAGACCCAGTACTTC.

This chain uses TRBV5-1 with TRBJ1-2, with D hard to call. V was cut by 5 bases and J by 0 bases, with 11 bases left in between. This CDR3 has 14 amino acids. Germline loops: CDR1 SGHRS, CDR2 YFSETQ. The CDR3 here is CASRRAGTNYGYTF. The CDR3 DNA reads TGCGCCAGCAGAAGGGCCGGGACTAACTATGGCTACACCTTC.

The genes are TRBV5-1 and TRBJ2-2; D possibly corresponds to TRBD2 (6 bases). CDR1 SGHRS and CDR2 YFSETQ come from the germline V gene. The V gene lost 0 bases and the J gene lost 10 bases, with 10 bases spanning the gap. The CDR3 sequence is 13 residues long. This CDR3 reads CASSLGEVEELFF. DNA for the CDR3: TGCGCCAGCAGCTTGGGGGAGGTCGAGGAGCTGTTTTTT.

V gene TRBV18 combines with J gene TRBJ1-1, with TRBD1 as a possible D gene (6 bases). V was cut by 6 bases and J by 1 base, with 12 bases left in between. The length of the CDR3 is 14 residues. Germline V lookup: CDR1 KGHSH, CDR2 LQKENI. CDR3 sequence (DNA): TGTGCCAGCTCGCCGGGGGGACAGAACACTGAAGCTTTCTTT. Encoded protein: CASSPGGQNTEAFF.

This chain connects TRBV7-2 to TRBJ1-5; D possibly corresponds to TRBD1 (6 bases). The CDR3 runs 18 residues. Deletions cut 1 base from V and 2 bases from J, with 18 bases between. Germline CDR1 reads SGHTA; CDR2 reads FQGNSA. The DNA of the CDR3 is TGTGCCAGCAGCTTAGGCAAAGGGGGAATTAGGGGCAATCAGCCCCAGCATTTT. It translates to CASSLGKGGIRGNQPQHF.

V and J are TRBV5-1 and TRBJ2-5; D possibly corresponds to TRBD2 (5 bases). CDR1 and CDR2 (germline): SGHRS, YFSETQ. This CDR3 is 14 amino acids long. Trimming took off 4 bases at V and 7 bases at J, with 17 bases between the two ends. CDR3 residues: CASSPSPSEGTQYF. CDR3 coding DNA: TGCGCCAGCAGCCCCAGCCCGTCAGAGGGGACCCAGTACTTC. Complete variable domain (other parts from reference TRBV5-1 and TRBJ2-5): KAGVTQTPRYLIKTRGQQVTLSCSPISGHRSVSWYQQTPGQGLQFLFEYFSETQRNKGNFPGRFSGRQFSNSRSEMNVSTLELGDSALYLCASSPSPSEGTQYFGPGTRLLVL.

The chain links TRBV2 to TRBJ2-7, with D possibly matching TRBD1 (6 bases). Germline CDR1 is SNHLY and CDR2 is FYNNEI. V gave up 7 bases and J gave up 1 base, with 14 bases separating them. CDR3 length: 14 residues. The CDR3 bases are TGTGCCAGCAAAGGGGCAGGGGTATCCTACGAGCAGTACTTC. Encoded protein: CASKGAGVSYEQYF.

This clone was found once. V and J are TRBV27 and TRBJ2-6, with 15 bases aligning to TRBD2. The CDR3 is 20 residues long. Germline CDR1 reads MNHEY; CDR2 reads SMNVEV (reference sequence). Unmatched junction bases numbered 4, after V lost 1 base and J lost 0 bases. Here the CDR3 DNA reads TGTGCCAGCAGTTTATACGGACTAGCGGGAGGGGGCTCTGGGGCCAACGTCCTGACTTTC. It yields the protein CASSLYGLAGGGSGANVLTF.

This clone turned up a few times. CDR3 loop: CASRGNRLLEGNTIYF. The DNA for the CDR3 is TGTGCCAGCAGAGGAAACAGGCTTTTGGAGGGAAACACCATATATTTT. This chain joins TRBV2 and TRBJ1-3, with D possibly being TRBD1 (5 bases). Germline V gene sequence: CDR1 SNHLY, CDR2 FYNNEI. This CDR3 comprises 16 residues. V was trimmed by 6 bases and J by 4 bases, leaving 19 bases between them.

This clone has a single count. J is TRBJ2-7 and V is TRBV18; D gene uncertain. The CDR3 is 12 residues long. Trimming took off 2 bases at V and 7 bases at J, with 9 bases between the two ends. Germline V CDR1 and CDR2: KGHSH, LQKENI. As DNA, the CDR3 is TGTGCCAGCTCACCAGAGCTCCGGGAGCAGTACTTC. It encodes CASSPELREQYF.

Regarding this clone: Additional DNA sequences in this sample encode the identical CDR3. The chain links TRBV5-1 to TRBJ2-2; 11 nucleotides align to TRBD2. CDR1 is SGHRS and CDR2 is YFSETQ in the germline V gene. V lost 4 bases, J lost 4 bases, and 6 bases stayed unmatched. This CDR3 spans 16 amino acids. The CDR3 region is CASSPGTSGGTGELFF. CDR3 nucleotides: TGCGCCAGCAGCCCCGGGACTAGCGGCGGCACCGGGGAGCTGTTTTTT.

A word on this clone: A far more abundant clone sits one base away, making this likely a read error. V usage is TRBV19 and J usage is TRBJ1-1; 7 positions agree with TRBD1. V trimming: 9 bases; J trimming: 1 base; junction bases outside the gene matches: 8. CDR1 is LNHDA, CDR2 SQIVND, per germline (reference sequence). The CDR3 totals 14 residues. The DNA of the CDR3 is TGTGCCAGCACCCCGACAGGGCGGAACACTGAAGCTTTCTTT. Translating gives CASTPTGRNTEAFF. Variable domain in full (rest from reference TRBV19 and TRBJ1-1): DGGITQSPKYLFRKEGQNVTLSCEQNLNHDAMYWYRQDPGQGLRLIYYSQIVNDFQKGDIAEGYSVSREKKESFPLTVTSAQKNPTAFYLCASTPTGRNTEAFFGQGTRLTVV.

The chain has TRBV19 and TRBJ1-3; 9 positions agree with TRBD1. V dropped 5 bases and J dropped 2; count of bases not matched to a gene: 4. The CDR3 loop spans 15 amino acids. CDR1 is LNHDA, CDR2 SQIVND, per germline (reference sequence). This chain's CDR3 is CASSPTGGPGNTIYF. The CDR3 nucleotides read TGTGCCAGTAGTCCAACAGGGGGCCCTGGAAACACCATATATTTT.

This CDR3 reads CASSPPPYKPLAGPRDNEQFF. Here the CDR3 DNA reads TGTGCCAGCAGTCCCCCTCCCTATAAGCCCCTAGCGGGACCTAGGGACAATGAGCAGTTCTTC. The chain joins TRBV28 to TRBJ2-1; 9 bases map to TRBD2. CDR3 length: 21 amino acids. Germline V gives CDR1 MDHEN, CDR2 SYDVKM. J gave up 5 bases and V 5 bases, and 25 bases lay outside the gene matches.

The V and J genes are TRBV9 and TRBJ2-2; D gene unclear. The CDR3 contains 13 residues. CDR1 is SGDLS and CDR2 is YYNGEE in the germline V gene. V was trimmed by 0 bases and J by 4 bases, leaving 4 bases between them. The CDR3 reads CASSVVRTGELFF. For the CDR3, the DNA is TGTGCCAGCAGCGTAGTTCGCACCGGGGAGCTGTTTTTT.

This chain joins TRBV18 and TRBJ2-3, with 8 nucleotides matching TRBD2. Germline CDR1 reads KGHSH; CDR2 reads LQKENI. The CDR3 extends over 15 amino acids. V lost 6 bases, J lost 3 bases, and 8 bases stayed unmatched. The CDR3 loop is CASSFRGLETDTQYF. CDR3 DNA sequence: TGTGCCAGCTCGTTTCGGGGACTAGAAACAGATACGCAGTATTTT.

This chain uses TRBV7-6 with TRBJ2-7; 14 bases are shared with TRBD2. V shed 5 bases and J 4 bases; nucleotides not matched to a gene: 10. Germline-derived CDR1 and CDR2 are SGHVS and FNYEAQ. There are 17 residues in the CDR3. CDR3 coding DNA: TGTGCCAGCAGCACCGGGACTAGCGGGAGAGTAGCTTACGAGCAGTACTTC. Translated, it gives CASSTGTSGRVAYEQYF.

The chain combines TRBV30 with TRBJ2-5; 10 positions match TRBD2. CDR3 length equals 14 residues. The V gene end was trimmed by 5 bases and the J gene end by 5 bases; junction bases not matched to a gene: 8. Germline-derived CDR1 and CDR2 are GTSNPN and SVGIG (reference sequence). The DNA for the CDR3 is TGTGCCTGGGGGGGGCTAGCGGGAGCGGAGACCCAGTACTTC. Protein product: CAWGGLAGAETQYF.

The V gene is TRBV27, the J gene TRBJ2-1, with D maybe TRBD2 (5 bases). With 3 bases removed from V and 3 bases from J, the gap between germline ends came to 12 bases. Germline assignment: CDR1 MNHEY and CDR2 SMNVEV (reference sequence). The CDR3 spans 15 residues. CDR3 residues: CASSFSNRGYNEQFF. The CDR3 DNA reads as TGTGCCAGCAGTTTCTCCAATCGGGGCTACAATGAGCAGTTCTTC.

Only one count was recorded for this clone. The chain links TRBV7-8 to TRBJ1-4; a weak D match, TRBD1 (5 bases). Per the germline V gene, CDR1 is SGHVS and CDR2 is FQNEAQ. V dropped 8 bases and J dropped 2 bases, with 21 bases sitting between them. CDR3 length: 17 residues. CDR3 region: CASGGSGKVSTNEKLFF. The CDR3 DNA reads TGTGCCAGCGGGGGGTCAGGGAAAGTCAGCACTAATGAAAAACTGTTTTTT.